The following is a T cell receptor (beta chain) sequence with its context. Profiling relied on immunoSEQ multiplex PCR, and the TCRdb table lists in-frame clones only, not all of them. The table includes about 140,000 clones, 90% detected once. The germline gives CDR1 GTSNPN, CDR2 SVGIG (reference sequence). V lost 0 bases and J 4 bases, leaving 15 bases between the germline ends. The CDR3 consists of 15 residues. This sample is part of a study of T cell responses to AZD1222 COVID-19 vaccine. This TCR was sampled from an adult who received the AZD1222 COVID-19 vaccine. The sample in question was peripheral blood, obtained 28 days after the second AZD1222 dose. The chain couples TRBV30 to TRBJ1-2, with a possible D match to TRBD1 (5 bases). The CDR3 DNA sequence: TGTGCCTGGAGTGTAGGTGGGCAGGGTATCTATGGCTACACCTTC. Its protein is CAWSVGGQGIYGYTF.